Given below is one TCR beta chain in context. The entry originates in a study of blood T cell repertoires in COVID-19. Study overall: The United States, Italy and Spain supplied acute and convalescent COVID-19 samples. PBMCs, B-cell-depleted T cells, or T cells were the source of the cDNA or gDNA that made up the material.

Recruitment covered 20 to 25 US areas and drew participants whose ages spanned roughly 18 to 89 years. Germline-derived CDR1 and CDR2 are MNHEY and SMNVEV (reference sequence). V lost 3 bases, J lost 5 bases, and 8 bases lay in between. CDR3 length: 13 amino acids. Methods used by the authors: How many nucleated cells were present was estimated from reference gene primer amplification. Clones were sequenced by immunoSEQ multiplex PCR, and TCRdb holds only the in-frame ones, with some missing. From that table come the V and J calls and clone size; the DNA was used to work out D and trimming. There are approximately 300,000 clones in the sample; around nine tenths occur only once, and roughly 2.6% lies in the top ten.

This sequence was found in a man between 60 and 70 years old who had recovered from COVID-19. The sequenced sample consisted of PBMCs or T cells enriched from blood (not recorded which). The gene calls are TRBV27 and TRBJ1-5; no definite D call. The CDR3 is CASSFAGDQPQHF. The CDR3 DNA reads TGTGCCAGCAGTTTCGCAGGCGATCAGCCCCAGCATTTT.